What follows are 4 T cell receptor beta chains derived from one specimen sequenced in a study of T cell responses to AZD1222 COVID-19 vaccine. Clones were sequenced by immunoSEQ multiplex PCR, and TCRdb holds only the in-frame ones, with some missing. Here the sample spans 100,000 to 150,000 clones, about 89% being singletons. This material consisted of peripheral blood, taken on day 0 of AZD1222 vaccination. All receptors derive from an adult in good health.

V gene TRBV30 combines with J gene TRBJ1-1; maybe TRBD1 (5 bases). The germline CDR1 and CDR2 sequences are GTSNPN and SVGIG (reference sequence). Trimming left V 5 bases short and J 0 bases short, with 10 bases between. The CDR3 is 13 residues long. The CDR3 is CAWGTLMNTEAFF. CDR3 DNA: TGTGCCTGGGGGACCCTTATGAACACTGAAGCTTTCTTT.

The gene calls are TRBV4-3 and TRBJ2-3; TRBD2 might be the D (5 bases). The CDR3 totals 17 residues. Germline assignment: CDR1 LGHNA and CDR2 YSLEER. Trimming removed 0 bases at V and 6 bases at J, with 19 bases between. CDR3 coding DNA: TGCGCCAGCAGCCAAGATCATGCGCCATCGAGGGCTGATACGCAGTATTTT. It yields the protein CASSQDHAPSRADTQYF.

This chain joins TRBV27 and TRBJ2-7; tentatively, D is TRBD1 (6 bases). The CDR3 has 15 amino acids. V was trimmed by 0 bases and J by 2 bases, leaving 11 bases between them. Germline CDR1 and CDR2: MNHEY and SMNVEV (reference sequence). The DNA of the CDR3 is TGTGCCAGCAGTTTATCGTTTAGGGGGACCTACGAGCAGTACTTC. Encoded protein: CASSLSFRGTYEQYF.

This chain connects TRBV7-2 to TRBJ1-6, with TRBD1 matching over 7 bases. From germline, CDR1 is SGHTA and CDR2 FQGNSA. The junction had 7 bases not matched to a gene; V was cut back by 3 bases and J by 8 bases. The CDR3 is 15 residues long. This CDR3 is CASSLGGTVHSPLHF. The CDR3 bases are TGTGCCAGCAGCTTGGGTGGGACAGTGCATTCACCCCTCCACTTT.